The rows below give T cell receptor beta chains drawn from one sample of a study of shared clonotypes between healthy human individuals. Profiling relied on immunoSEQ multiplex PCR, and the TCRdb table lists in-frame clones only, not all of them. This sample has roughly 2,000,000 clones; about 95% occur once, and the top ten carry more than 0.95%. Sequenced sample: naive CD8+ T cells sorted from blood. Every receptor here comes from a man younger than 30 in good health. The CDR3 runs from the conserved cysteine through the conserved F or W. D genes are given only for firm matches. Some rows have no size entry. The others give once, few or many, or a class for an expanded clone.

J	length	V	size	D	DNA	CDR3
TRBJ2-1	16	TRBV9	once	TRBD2	TGTGCCAGCAGCGTAGAGGGACTAGCGGGAGTTCATGAGCAGTTCTTC	CASSVEGLAGVHEQFF
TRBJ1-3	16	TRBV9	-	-	TGTGCCAGCAGCCAGGGGAGTCAGGTGGCAGGAAACACCATATATTTT	CASSQGSQVAGNTIYF
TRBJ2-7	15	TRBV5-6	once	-	TGTGCCAGCAGCCGTTCATCACTAGGCGCCTACGAGCAGTACTTC	CASSRSSLGAYEQYF
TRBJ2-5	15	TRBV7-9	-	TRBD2	TGTGCCAGCAGCGAACCGGGACTAGGTCCGGAGACCCAGTACTTC	CASSEPGLGPETQYF
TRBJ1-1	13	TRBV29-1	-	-	TGCAGCGTTGAAGGGGAAGGGTCCACTGAAGCTTTCTTT	CSVEGEGSTEAFF
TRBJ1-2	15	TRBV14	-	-	TGTGCCAGCAGCCCATTCAATTCTGGGGCGGGAGGCTACACCTTC	CASSPFNSGAGGYTF
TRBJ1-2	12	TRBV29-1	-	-	TGCAGCTTACAGACGCAGCAATATGGCTACACCTTC	CSLQTQQYGYTF
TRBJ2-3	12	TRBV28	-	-	TGTGCCAGCAGTTTTCGGGGGGATACGCAGTATTTT	CASSFRGDTQYF
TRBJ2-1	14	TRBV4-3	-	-	TGCGCCAGCAGCCAAGATATCGGGCTCAATGAGCAGTTCTTC	CASSQDIGLNEQFF
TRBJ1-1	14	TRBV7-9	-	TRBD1	TGTGCCAGCAGCTTGATTAGGGGGCCCGCTGAAGCTTTCTTT	CASSLIRGPAEAFF
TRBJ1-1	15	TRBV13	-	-	TGTGCCAGCAGCTTAGGGGCAGGGGCGATCTCTGAAGCTTTCTTT	CASSLGAGAISEAFF
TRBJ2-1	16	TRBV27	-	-	TGTGCCAGCAGTTTGCTTACGCCAAGCTCCTACAATGAGCAGTTCTTC	CASSLLTPSSYNEQFF
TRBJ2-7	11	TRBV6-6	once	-	TGTGCCAGCAGCCCCCCCATTGAGCAGTACTTC	CASSPPIEQYF
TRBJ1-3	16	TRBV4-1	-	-	TGCGCCAGCAGCCAAGTGGCTGGGGCCGGTGGAAACACCATATATTTT	CASSQVAGAGGNTIYF
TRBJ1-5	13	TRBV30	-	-	TGTGCCTGGAGTGTACAGGAGCATCAGCCCCAGCATTTT	CAWSVQEHQPQHF
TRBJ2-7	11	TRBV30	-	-	TGTGCCTGGAGTTGGGACTACGAGCAGTACTTC	CAWSWDYEQYF
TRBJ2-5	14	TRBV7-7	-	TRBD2	TGTGCTAGCAGCTTAGCGGGAGGTCTGCAGACCCAGTACTTC	CASSLAGGLQTQYF
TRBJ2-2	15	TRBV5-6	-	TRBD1	TGTGCCAGCAGCTGGACAGGGTTTGACACCGGGGAGCTGTTTTTT	CASSWTGFDTGELFF
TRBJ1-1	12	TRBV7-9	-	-	TGTGCCAGCCGGGACGGAAACACTGAAGCTTTCTTT	CASRDGNTEAFF
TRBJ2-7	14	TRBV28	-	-	TGTGCCAGCAGTTCGCCAGGGGGAGGCTACGAGCAGTACTTC	CASSSPGGGYEQYF
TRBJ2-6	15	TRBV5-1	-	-	TGCGCCAGCAGCTTGGCATCCGGTGGGGCCAACGTCCTGACTTTC	CASSLASGGANVLTF
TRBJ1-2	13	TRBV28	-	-	TGTGCCAGCAGTTTCCCGGCTTACTATGGCTACACCTTC	CASSFPAYYGYTF
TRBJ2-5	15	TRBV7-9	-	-	TGTGCCAGCAGCCACCACAGCGGAACCCAAGAGACCCAGTACTTC	CASSHHSGTQETQYF
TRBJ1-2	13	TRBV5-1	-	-	TGCGCCAGCAGCTTGGGGGGAGGAGATGGCTACACCTTC	CASSLGGGDGYTF
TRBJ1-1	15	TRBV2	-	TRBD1	TGTGCCAGCGGGAACAGGGGGCACGGCTACACTGAAGCTTTCTTT	CASGNRGHGYTEAFF
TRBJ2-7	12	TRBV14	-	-	TGTGCCAGCGGCCTGGGAACCTACGAGCAGTACTTC	CASGLGTYEQYF
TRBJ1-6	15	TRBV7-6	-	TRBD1	TGTGCCAGCAGCTCTGAGCGGGACAGTAATTCACCCCTCCACTTT	CASSSERDSNSPLHF
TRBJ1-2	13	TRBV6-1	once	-	TGTGCCAGCAGTGTGGGCAGGTTCTATGGCTACACCTTC	CASSVGRFYGYTF
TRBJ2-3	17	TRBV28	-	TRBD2	TGTGCCAGCAGTTTCGTTGGCGGGGGGGCAGGGGCAGATACGCAGTATTTT	CASSFVGGGAGADTQYF
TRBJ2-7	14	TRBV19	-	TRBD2	TGTGCCAGTAGTATAACTAGCGGGACCTACGAGCAGTACTTC	CASSITSGTYEQYF
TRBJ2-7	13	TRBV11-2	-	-	TGTGCCAGCAGCTTAGATTATGGGGCCGAGCAGTACTTC	CASSLDYGAEQYF
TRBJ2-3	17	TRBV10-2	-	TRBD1	TGCGCCAGCAGTGAGTCAGTGTACGGGACAGGTCTCGATACGCAGTATTTT	CASSESVYGTGLDTQYF
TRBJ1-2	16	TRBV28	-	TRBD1	TGTGCCAGCGGATCAATAGGGGGACAGGCAAACTATGGCTACACCTTC	CASGSIGGQANYGYTF